The 27 T cell receptor beta chains below were found in one sample sequenced in a study of T-cell memory formation after mild COVID-19. TCRdb processed the 5' RACE reads anew with MiXCR; each CDR3 protein has one entry. The top ten hold under 15% of the sample, which has 350,000 or so distinct CDR3 sequences, 21% seen once. The material sequenced was PBMCs or a T cell subset sorted from them (not recorded which). The source of these receptors is an adult woman who had mild COVID-19 (a few samples of this study predate the infection). Cell type and time point are not known.

This clonotype was observed many times. The chain links TRBV19 to TRBJ1-2, with 10 bases lining up with TRBD1. The germline V gene has CDR1 LNHDA and CDR2 SQIVND (reference sequence). The CDR3 has 16 amino acids. With 6 bases clipped from V and 8 bases from J, the junction kept 15 bases outside the gene matches. The CDR3 loop reads CASRWDRGGSIGGYTF. For the CDR3, the DNA is TGTGCCAGTAGGTGGGACAGGGGCGGATCAATCGGGGGCTACACCTTC.

The chain employs TRBV12-3 or TRBV12-4 and TRBJ2-1, with 9 bases fitting TRBD1. The junction had 3 bases not matched to a gene; V was cut back by 6 bases and J by 6 bases. CDR3 length equals 13 residues. CDR3: CASSRDRANEQFF. CDR3 nucleotides: TGTGCCAGCAGCAGGGACAGGGCCAATGAGCAGTTCTTC.

In its sample, this clonotype was seen a few times. The chain joins TRBV6-2 or TRBV6-3 to TRBJ2-7, with 8 bases that match TRBD1. Germline CDR1 is MNHEY and CDR2 is SVGEGT. Unmatched junction bases numbered 5, after V lost 2 bases and J lost 2 bases. The CDR3 covers 15 residues. CDR3 residues: CASSYVGTGPYEQYF. CDR3 DNA sequence: TGTGCCAGCAGTTACGTAGGGACAGGCCCCTACGAGCAGTACTTC.

This clonotype was seen at least ten times. V usage is TRBV12-3 or TRBV12-4 and J usage is TRBJ2-5, with D tentatively TRBD2 (5 bases). Trimming left V 3 bases short and J 2 bases short, with 7 bases between. There are 13 residues in the CDR3. The CDR3 nucleotides read TGTGCCAGCAGTTTTGGACTGCAAGAGACCCAGTACTTC. This encodes CASSFGLQETQYF.

This clonotype turned up a few times. Mismatch with germline at one junction end may stem from a read error. This chain links TRBV29-1 with TRBJ2-1; 7 nucleotides agree with TRBD1. The length of the CDR3 is 12 residues. Germline V CDR1 and CDR2: SQVTM, ANQGSEA. The chain's CDR3 is CSLRQGGSTEIF. The CDR3 region has the DNA TGCAGTTTACGACAGGGTGGTTCGACCGAGATCTTC.

This rearrangement joins TRBV7-3 to TRBJ2-1; TRBD2 aligns across 10 bases. CDR1 and CDR2 (germline): SGHTA, FQGTGA. The CDR3 is 16 residues long. Germline trimming cut 4 bases from V and 5 bases from J; bases unmatched to any gene: 8. The CDR3 reads CASSSPRAGGHNEQFF. CDR3 nucleotide sequence: TGTGCCAGCAGCTCCCCTCGAGCGGGAGGGCACAATGAGCAGTTCTTC.

The chain combines TRBV7-2 with TRBJ2-1, with D unresolved. CDR1 is SGHTA, CDR2 FQGNSA, per germline. V lost 1 base, J lost 9 bases, and 7 bases lay in between. This CDR3 has 12 amino acids. CDR3 in amino acids: CASSLGRSEQFF. Written as DNA, the CDR3 is TGTGCCAGCAGCTTAGGGCGCAGTGAGCAGTTCTTC.

This clonotype was counted once. The chain couples TRBV4-1 to TRBJ2-1; 7 positions agree with TRBD1. The trim removed 1 base at V and 0 bases at J, leaving 3 bases unmatched. The CDR3 runs 16 residues. Germline lookup yields CDR1 MGHRA and CDR2 YSYEKL. In DNA form, the CDR3 reads TGCGCCAGCAGCCAAGCGGACAGGAGCTCCTACAATGAGCAGTTCTTC. This encodes CASSQADRSSYNEQFF.

This clonotype turned up a few times. The genes are TRBV6-5 and TRBJ1-1; no clear D gene. The CDR3 consists of 13 residues. Germline CDR1 and CDR2: MNHEY and SVGAGI. The V gene lost 3 bases and the J gene lost 7 bases, with 12 bases spanning the gap. The CDR3 spells CASSYLNSYEAFF. Here the CDR3 DNA reads TGTGCCAGCAGTTATTTGAACAGCTATGAAGCTTTCTTT.

The rearrangement uses TRBV2 and TRBJ2-1; either TRBD1 or TRBD2 may fit D (5 bases each). Trimming took off 6 bases at V and 8 bases at J, with 20 bases between the two ends. The CDR3 extends over 15 amino acids. The germline gives CDR1 SNHLY, CDR2 FYNNEI. This chain's CDR3 is CASRGRVRRMDEQFF. For the CDR3, the DNA is TGTGCCAGCAGGGGGCGGGTAAGGAGGATGGATGAGCAGTTCTTC.

The chain recombines TRBV5-1 with TRBJ1-1; 8 bases are a match to TRBD1. The V gene's germline CDR1 is SGHRS and CDR2 YFSETQ. V was clipped by 5 bases and J by 1 base; unmatched bases: 7. The CDR3 loop spans 15 amino acids. The chain's CDR3 is CASRAGTGPNTEAFF. The CDR3, as DNA: TGCGCCAGCAGGGCCGGGACAGGACCGAACACTGAAGCTTTCTTT.

This clonotype appeared a few times. V and J are TRBV24-1 and TRBJ2-1; 9 positions agree with TRBD1. This CDR3 spans 14 amino acids. The junction had 3 bases not matched to a gene; V was cut back by 3 bases and J by 7 bases. Germline CDR1 is KGHDR and CDR2 is SFDVKD. This CDR3 reads CATSDRDRGNEQFF. Written as DNA, the CDR3 is TGTGCCACCAGTGATCGAGACAGGGGGAATGAGCAGTTCTTC.

The V and J genes are TRBV20-1 and TRBJ2-3; a weak D match, TRBD1 (5 bases). Trimming stripped 5 bases from V and 9 bases from J, with 12 bases between. CDR1 DFQATT and CDR2 SNEGSKA come from the germline V gene (reference sequence). The CDR3 sequence is 11 residues long. CDR3 protein: CSAEQAPTQYF. The CDR3 DNA is TGCAGTGCTGAACAGGCCCCGACGCAGTATTTT.

The chain couples TRBV3-1 to TRBJ2-2; TRBD1 matches at 9 bases. The CDR3 covers 17 residues. J lost 6 bases, V lost 1 base, and 9 bases had no gene match. Germline V gives CDR1 LGHDT, CDR2 YNNKEL (reference sequence). The CDR3 DNA sequence: TGTGCCAGCAGCCAAGCCCACGGACAGGGGTGGTCCGGGGAGCTGTTTTTT. Translated, it gives CASSQAHGQGWSGELFF.

This chain connects TRBV20-1 to TRBJ1-2; D gene ambiguous. This CDR3 has 14 residues. Trimming took off 0 bases at V and 9 bases at J, with 17 bases between the two ends. Per germline, CDR1 DFQATT and CDR2 SNEGSKA (reference sequence). The CDR3, as DNA: TGCAGTGCTAGAGAATTGGGTTTCGAATGGAGCTACACCTTC. Encoded protein: CSARELGFEWSYTF.

The chain uses TRBV7-2 and TRBJ1-2; no reliable D call. Germline V CDR1 and CDR2: SGHTA, FQGNSA. This CDR3 is built from 13 residues. The V end was cut by 2 bases, the J end by 3 bases, with 7 bases between. CDR3 in amino acids: CASSLRWDYGYTF. DNA of the CDR3: TGTGCCAGCAGCTTAAGGTGGGACTATGGCTACACCTTC.

The chain couples TRBV4-1 to TRBJ2-7; 9 nucleotides agree with TRBD1. CDR1 is MGHRA and CDR2 is YSYEKL in the germline V gene. The trim removed 1 base at V and 6 bases at J, leaving 7 bases unmatched. The CDR3 is 15 amino acids. CDR3 bases: TGCGCCAGCAGCCAAGGGGGGACAGGGTCAGGCGAGCAGTACTTC. Protein sequence: CASSQGGTGSGEQYF.

The chain joins TRBV11-2 to TRBJ1-5; D unresolved. The CDR3 totals 14 residues. Trimming left V 4 bases short and J 3 bases short, with 10 bases between. Germline values: CDR1 SGHAT, CDR2 FQNNGV. The CDR3 DNA reads TGTGCCAGCAGCTCTGCCCCCTTCAATCAGCCCCAGCATTTT. Translating gives CASSSAPFNQPQHF.

The table lists this clonotype with many counts. The chain uses TRBV12-3 or TRBV12-4 and TRBJ2-1; D call uncertain. V shed 6 bases and J shed 4 bases, with 13 bases lying between them. The CDR3 totals 14 residues. CDR3 sequence reads: CASSTWAQYNEQFF. Here the CDR3 DNA reads TGTGCCAGCAGCACCTGGGCACAATACAATGAGCAGTTCTTC.

V usage is TRBV4-3 and J usage is TRBJ2-1; the D is unclear. Germline V gene data show CDR1 as LGHNA and CDR2 as YSLEER. The CDR3 has 13 amino acids. V gave up 3 bases and J gave up 9 bases, with 12 bases separating them. CDR3 region: CASSHGLFREQFF. Written as DNA, the CDR3 is TGCGCCAGCAGCCATGGTTTATTCCGTGAGCAGTTCTTC.

This chain joins TRBV3-1 and TRBJ1-2; possible D gene TRBD1, 6 bases. The CDR3 totals 15 residues. V was shortened by 5 bases and J by 0 bases, with 13 bases between the two germline ends. Germline CDR1 LGHDT, CDR2 YNNKEL (reference sequence). The CDR3 sequence is CASSLRQASNYGYTF. The CDR3 DNA reads TGTGCCAGCAGCTTGAGACAGGCCTCTAACTATGGCTACACCTTC.

The V gene is TRBV20-1, the J gene TRBJ2-1; 10 nucleotides agree with TRBD2. V lost 2 bases to trimming and J lost 5 bases; unmatched junction nucleotides: 6. The CDR3 sequence is 15 residues long. Germline loops: CDR1 DFQATT, CDR2 SNEGSKA (reference sequence). CDR3 sequence reads: CSARSLAGVNNEQFF. CDR3 DNA: TGCAGTGCTAGATCCCTAGCGGGAGTAAACAATGAGCAGTTCTTC.

This clonotype was found many times. The DNA of the CDR3 is TGTGCCACCAGTGATTTGGGAGGACAGCCGAACACTGAAGCTTTCTTT. Protein: CATSDLGGQPNTEAFF. The chain has TRBV24-1 and TRBJ1-1; tentatively, D is TRBD1 (6 bases). Germline loops: CDR1 KGHDR, CDR2 SFDVKD. V lost 0 bases and J 1 base, leaving 11 bases between the germline ends. This CDR3 spans 16 amino acids.

The sample holds a few counts of this clonotype. This rearrangement joins TRBV30 to TRBJ1-1, with TRBD1 matching over 7 bases. J lost 2 bases, V lost 5 bases, and 5 bases had no gene match. CDR1 GTSNPN and CDR2 SVGIG come from the germline V gene (reference sequence). This CDR3 spans 13 amino acids. This CDR3 reads CAWGGQSNTEAFF. In DNA form, the CDR3 reads TGTGCCTGGGGGGGACAGAGTAACACTGAAGCTTTCTTT.

The chain's CDR3 is CAWSTRGLVGETQYF. DNA of the CDR3: TGTGCCTGGAGTACCCGGGGCCTGGTGGGGGAGACCCAGTACTTC. The chain carries TRBV30 and TRBJ2-5, with D perhaps matching TRBD1 or TRBD2 (5 bases each). V shed 2 bases and J shed 5 bases, with 18 bases lying between them. Looked up from germline, CDR1 is GTSNPN and CDR2 is SVGIG (reference sequence). CDR3 size: 15 residues. The full variable domain, completed using reference TRBV30 and TRBJ2-5, is SQTIHQWPATLVQPVGSPLSLECTVEGTSNPNLYWYRQAAGRGLQLLFYSVGIGQISSEVPQNLSASRPQDRQFILSSKKLLLSDSGFYLCAWSTRGLVGETQYFGPGTRLLVL.

This clonotype was counted a single time. The V and J genes are TRBV7-8 and TRBJ1-5; D call uncertain. Trimming took off 2 bases at V and 8 bases at J, with 10 bases between the two ends. The germline V gene has CDR1 SGHVS and CDR2 FQNEAQ. The CDR3 extends over 13 amino acids. The CDR3 protein is CASSLSLSEPQHF. The CDR3 DNA sequence: TGTGCCAGCAGCTTAAGCCTCTCAGAGCCCCAGCATTTT.

This clonotype was observed at least ten times. V usage is TRBV29-1 and J usage is TRBJ2-1; possibly TRBD2 for D (6 bases). The germline V gene has CDR1 SQVTM and CDR2 ANQGSEA. Trimming removed 6 bases at V and 0 bases at J, with 21 bases between. The CDR3 length is 17 residues. In DNA, the CDR3 is TGCAGCGTCCCAACCGCGGGAAGTTCGCGCTCCTACAATGAGCAGTTCTTC. Translated: CSVPTAGSSRSYNEQFF.